Sequencing of this TCR beta chain was carried out in a study of blood T cell repertoires in COVID-19. Study summary: Sites across the United States, Italy and Spain contributed samples from acute and convalescent COVID-19. Sample material is recorded as cDNA or gDNA derived from T cells, B-cell-depleted T cells, or PBMCs.

The CDR3 has 16 amino acids. Germline CDR1 and CDR2: SGHTA and FQGTGA. V was pared by 5 bases and J by 0 bases, with 11 bases between. Study processing details: Amplification of reference gene primers provided the estimated nucleated cell counts. TCRdb's table, derived via immunoSEQ multiplex PCR, lists solely in-frame clones and lacks some. The V and J calls and clone size were taken over from that table, and D and trimming were inferred from the DNA. Counted here are under 200,000 clones, 85% to 95% occurring once; the ten biggest clones make up around 0.5%. The rearrangement joins TRBV7-3 to TRBJ2-6; D call uncertain. Sequenced: peripheral blood. The clonotype originates from a man between 50 and 59 years old with acute or convalescent COVID-19. CDR3 region: CASSPPRSSGANVLTF. The CDR3 nucleotides read TGTGCCAGCAGCCCCCCCCGCAGCTCTGGGGCCAACGTCCTGACTTTC.